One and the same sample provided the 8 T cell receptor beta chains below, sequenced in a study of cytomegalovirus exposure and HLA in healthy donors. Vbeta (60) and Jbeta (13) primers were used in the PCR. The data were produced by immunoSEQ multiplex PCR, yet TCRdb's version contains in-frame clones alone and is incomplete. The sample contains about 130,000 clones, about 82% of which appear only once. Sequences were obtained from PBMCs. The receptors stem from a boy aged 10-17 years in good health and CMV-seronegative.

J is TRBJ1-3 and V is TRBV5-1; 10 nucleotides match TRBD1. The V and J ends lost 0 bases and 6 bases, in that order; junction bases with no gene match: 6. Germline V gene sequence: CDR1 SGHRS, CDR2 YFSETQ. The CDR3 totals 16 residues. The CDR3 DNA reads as TGCGCCAGCAGCTTGGGGACAGGGGGTCAAGAAAACACCATATATTTT. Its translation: CASSLGTGGQENTIYF.

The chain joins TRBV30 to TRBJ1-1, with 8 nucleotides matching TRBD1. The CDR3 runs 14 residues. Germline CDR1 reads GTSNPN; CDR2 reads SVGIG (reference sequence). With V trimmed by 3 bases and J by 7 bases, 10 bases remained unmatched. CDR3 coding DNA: TGTGCCTGGAGGGGACAGGTCGACGCATATGAAGCTTTCTTT. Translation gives CAWRGQVDAYEAFF.

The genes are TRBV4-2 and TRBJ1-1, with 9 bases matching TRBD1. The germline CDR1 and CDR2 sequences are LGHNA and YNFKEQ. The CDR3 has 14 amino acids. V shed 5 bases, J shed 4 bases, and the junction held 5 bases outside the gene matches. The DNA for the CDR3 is TGTGCCAGCAGCAACAGGGGGCTTGGCACTGAAGCTTTCTTT. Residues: CASSNRGLGTEAFF.

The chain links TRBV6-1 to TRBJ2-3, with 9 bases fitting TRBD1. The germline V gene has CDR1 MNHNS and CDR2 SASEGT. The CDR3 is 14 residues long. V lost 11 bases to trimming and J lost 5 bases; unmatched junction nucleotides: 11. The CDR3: CAGSGTGILDTQYF. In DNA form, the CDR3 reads TGTGCCGGGTCCGGGACAGGGATTTTAGATACGCAGTATTTT.

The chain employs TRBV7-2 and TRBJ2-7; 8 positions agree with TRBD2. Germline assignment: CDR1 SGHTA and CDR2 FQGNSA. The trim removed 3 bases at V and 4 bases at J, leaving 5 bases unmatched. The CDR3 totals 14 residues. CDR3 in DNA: TGTGCCAGCAGCTTGACGGGAGGGGCTTACGAGCAGTACTTC. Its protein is CASSLTGGAYEQYF.

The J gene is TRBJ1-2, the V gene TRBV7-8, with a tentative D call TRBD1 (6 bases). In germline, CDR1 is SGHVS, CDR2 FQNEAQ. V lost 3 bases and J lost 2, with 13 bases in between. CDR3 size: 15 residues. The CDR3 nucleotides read TGTGCCAGCAGCTTCGCCCTCGGGACAAACTATGGCTACACCTTC. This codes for CASSFALGTNYGYTF.

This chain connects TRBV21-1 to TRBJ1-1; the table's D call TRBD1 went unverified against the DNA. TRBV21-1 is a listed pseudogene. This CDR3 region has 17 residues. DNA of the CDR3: TGTGCCAGCAGCAAAGCCGGGGACAGGGCGCTCAACACTGAAGCTTTCTTT. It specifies CASSKAGDRALNTEAFF.

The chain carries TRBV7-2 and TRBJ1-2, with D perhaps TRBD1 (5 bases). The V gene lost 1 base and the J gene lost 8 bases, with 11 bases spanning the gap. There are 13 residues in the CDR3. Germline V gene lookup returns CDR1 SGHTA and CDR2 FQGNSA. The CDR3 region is CASSLVAGDGYTF. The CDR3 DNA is TGTGCCAGCAGCTTAGTCGCGGGGGACGGCTACACCTTC.